The source of this TCR beta chain is a study of T cell clusters in autoimmune cytopenias. Multiplex touch-down PCR amplified TRB using TRB-A and TRB-B pools in one tube. TCRdb reprocessed the multiplex PCR reads and stores each CDR3 protein as one record, lacking DNA. The sample's table shows roughly 6,900 distinct CDR3 sequences. Some 34,000 genome equivalents of blood DNA were amplified for TRB. This clonotype is medium-sized by frequency. Per the germline V gene, CDR1 is MNHEY and CDR2 is SVGAGI. The CDR3 is 14 residues long. Separately, the same data were catalogued under a study of T cell repertoires in aging, cancer and after chemotherapy.

This TCR derives from a human donor in good health. The chain combines TRBV6-5 with TRBJ2-2; TCRdb's D call, TRBD1, is unchecked because there is no DNA. Sample: peripheral blood. The CDR3 here is CASSLDRDTGELFF.